The following is a T cell receptor beta chain sequence with its context. Its antigen remains unidentified. Every CD8+ T cell subset underwent triplicate sorting at 300,000 cells apiece. Those CD8+ T cells considered naive were CD45RO-CCR7+CD27+CD95-. The CDR3 runs to 16 residues. Germline V gives CDR1 SEHNR, CDR2 FQNEAQ (reference sequence). These data are taken from a study of CXCR3-negative and CXCR3-positive naive CD8 T cells. Study-wide findings and caveats: In cryopreserved cells, CXCR3 expression partially decreased, and fresh PBMCs were used in most assays. Similar TRBV-TRBJ usage was seen in naive cells (both CXCR3-negative and CXCR3-positive), but memory cells differed.

The TRB libraries of cDNA were built by UMI-labeled 5' RACE. Using the 5' RACE reads, TCRdb records one entry per CDR3 protein without DNA. The table lists approximately 83,000 distinct CDR3 sequences, with about 1.5% in the top ten. The chain uses TRBV7-9 and TRBJ2-7; without DNA, the TCRdb call of TRBD2 cannot be checked. Sequencing used naive CXCR3- CD8+ T cells from blood. Subset: CD45RO-CCR7+CD27+CD95- naive CD8+ T cells lacking CXCR3 (TNR3-). The TCR originated in a human donor in good health. Some clones in this sample may be carry-over from other donors' samples. The chain's CDR3 is CASSHPRLAGGYEQYF.